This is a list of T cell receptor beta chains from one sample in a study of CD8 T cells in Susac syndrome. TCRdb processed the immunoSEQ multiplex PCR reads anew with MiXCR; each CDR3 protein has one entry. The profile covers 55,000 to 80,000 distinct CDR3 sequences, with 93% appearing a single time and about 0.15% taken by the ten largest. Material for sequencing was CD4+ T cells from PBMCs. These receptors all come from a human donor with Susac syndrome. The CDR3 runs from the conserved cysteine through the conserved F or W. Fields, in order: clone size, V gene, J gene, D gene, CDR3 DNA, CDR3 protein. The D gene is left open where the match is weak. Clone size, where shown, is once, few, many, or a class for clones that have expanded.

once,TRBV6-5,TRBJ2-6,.,TGTGCCAGCAGTTCCCGGACAGCTGGGGCCAACGTCCTGACTTTC,CASSSRTAGANVLTF
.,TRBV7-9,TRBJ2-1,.,TGTGCCAGCAGCCAAGGGGTCAATGAGCAGTTCTTC,CASSQGVNEQFF
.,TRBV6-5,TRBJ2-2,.,TGTGCCAGCAGCCTGGCGGCGAACACCGGGGAGCTGTTTTTT,CASSLAANTGELFF
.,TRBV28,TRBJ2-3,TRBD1,TGTGCCAGCAGTAGGGACAGGGGGTCAGATACGCAGTATTTT,CASSRDRGSDTQYF
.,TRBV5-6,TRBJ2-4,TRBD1,TGTGCCAGCAGCTTGGAAACAGGGGGATTAGCCAAAAACATTCAGTACTTC,CASSLETGGLAKNIQYF
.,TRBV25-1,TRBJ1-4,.,TGTGCCAGCAGTGAACCCCCGGTAGGGGAAAAACTGTTTTTT,CASSEPPVGEKLFF
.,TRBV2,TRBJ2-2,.,TGTGCCAGCAGGGCCGGGGAGCTGTTTTTT,CASRAGELFF
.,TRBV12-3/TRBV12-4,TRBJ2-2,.,TGTGCCAGCAGTCCCACTCCCGGCGGGGAGCTGTTTTTT,CASSPTPGGELFF
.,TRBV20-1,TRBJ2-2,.,TGCAGTGGACTCTATACCGGGGAGCTGTTTTTT,CSGLYTGELFF
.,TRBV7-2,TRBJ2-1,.,TGTGCCAGCAGCTCGACCGGCTCCTACAATGAGCAGTTCTTC,CASSSTGSYNEQFF
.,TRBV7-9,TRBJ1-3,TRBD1,TGTGCCAGCAGCCCATGGGACAGCTCTGGAAACACCATATATTTT,CASSPWDSSGNTIYF
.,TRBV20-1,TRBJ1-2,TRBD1,TGCAGTGCTAGAGTGTCAGGGGGCCGCTATGGCTACACCTTC,CSARVSGGRYGYTF
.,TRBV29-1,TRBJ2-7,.,TGCAGCGTTGTCGGGCAGGGAGGCTACGAGCAGTACTTC,CSVVGQGGYEQYF
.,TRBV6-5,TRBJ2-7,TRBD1,TGTGCCAGCAGTTACCGGGACAGGGGGATCTACGAGCAGTACTTC,CASSYRDRGIYEQYF
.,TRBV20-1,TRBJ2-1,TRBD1,TGCAGTGCTAAACGACAGGGGGTTTTCTACAATGAGCAGTTCTTC,CSAKRQGVFYNEQFF
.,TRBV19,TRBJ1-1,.,TGTGCCAGTAGTTTAGACCCTTCGAACACTGAAGCTTTCTTT,CASSLDPSNTEAFF
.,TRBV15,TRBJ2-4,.,TGTGCCACCAGCAGAGATTTCCGCGGCCTATACTTC,CATSRDFRGLYF
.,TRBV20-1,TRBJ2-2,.,TGCAGTGCTAGCCCCTCTAATTCCGGGGAGCTGTTTTTT,CSASPSNSGELFF
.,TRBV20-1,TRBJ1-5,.,TGCAGTGCTAGAGTTAGAAGGGTCAATCAGCCCCAGCATTTT,CSARVRRVNQPQHF
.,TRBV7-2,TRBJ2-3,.,TGTGCCAGCAGCTTGGGTAGTACAGATACGCAGTATTTT,CASSLGSTDTQYF
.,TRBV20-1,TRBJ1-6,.,TGCAGTGCTCCCCGCTCTGGCTATAATTCACCCCTCCACTTT,CSAPRSGYNSPLHF
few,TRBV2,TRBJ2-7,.,TGTGCCAGCAGTCCACAGGGAACCCGGGTAAGCGAGCAGTACTTC,CASSPQGTRVSEQYF
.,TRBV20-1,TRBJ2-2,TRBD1,TGCAGTGCTAGAGGACGTCAGGGGGCCGGGGAGCTGTTTTTT,CSARGRQGAGELFF
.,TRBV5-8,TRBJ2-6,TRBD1,TGTGCCAGCAGCTTGGCCGGGACAGGGAAAGGAGGGGGGGCCAACGTCCTGACTTTC,CASSLAGTGKGGGANVLTF
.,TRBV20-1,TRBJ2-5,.,TGCAGTGCTAGTAGGGCCGAGCAGGCGGGGGCGGAGACCCAGTACTTC,CSASRAEQAGAETQYF
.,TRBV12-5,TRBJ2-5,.,TGTGCTAGTGGTTTGGGTGGAGCAGGACGCGAGGAGACCCAGTACTTC,CASGLGGAGREETQYF
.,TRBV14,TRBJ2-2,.,TGTGCCAGCAGCCAAACAGCGTCGAACACCGGGGAGCTGTTTTTT,CASSQTASNTGELFF
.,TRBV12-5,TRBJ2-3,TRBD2,TGTGCTAGTGGGAAAGCGGGGACCACAGATACGCAGTATTTT,CASGKAGTTDTQYF
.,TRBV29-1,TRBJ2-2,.,TGCAGCGTTGCGGCCGGATGGGACACCGGGGAGCTGTTTTTT,CSVAAGWDTGELFF
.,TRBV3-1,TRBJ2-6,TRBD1,TGTGCCAGCAGCCAAGTTGTTGGGACAGGGACTGGGGCCAACGTCCTGACTTTC,CASSQVVGTGTGANVLTF
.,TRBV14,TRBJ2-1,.,TGTGCCAGCAGCCAAGGGGCCCTCAATGAGCAGTTCTTC,CASSQGALNEQFF
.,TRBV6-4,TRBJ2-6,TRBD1,TGTGCCAGCAGTGAACAGGGGTCTGGGGCCAACGTCCTGACTTTC,CASSEQGSGANVLTF
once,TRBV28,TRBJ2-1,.,TGTGCCACCCTATACAATGAGCAGTTCTTC,CATLYNEQFF
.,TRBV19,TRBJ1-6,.,TGTGCCAGTAGTATGAGTCGACCAGTCGGGTCAAGGAGCTCCTATAATTCACCCCTCCACTTT,CASSMSRPVGSRSSYNSPLHF
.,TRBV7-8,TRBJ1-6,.,TGTGCCAGCAGCTCCCTATTGACACGAAATAATTCACCCCTCCACTTT,CASSSLLTRNNSPLHF
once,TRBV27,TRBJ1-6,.,TGTGCCAGCAGTTGGTCCGGTGGGTCGTCCCGGTCACCCCTCCACTTT,CASSWSGGSSRSPLHF
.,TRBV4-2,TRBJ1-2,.,TGTGCCAGCAGCCAAGATGGGGAGAGCTACACCTTC,CASSQDGESYTF
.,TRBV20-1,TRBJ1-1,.,TGCAGTGGGTTTGCGGGGGACATGAACACTGAAGCTTTCTTT,CSGFAGDMNTEAFF
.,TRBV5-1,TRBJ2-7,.,TGCGCCAGCAGCTTGGGAAGCGACCCTTACGAGCAGTACTTC,CASSLGSDPYEQYF
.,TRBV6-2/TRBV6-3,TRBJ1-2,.,TGTGCCAGCAGTTACGCCGGGCCTAACTATGGCTACACCTTC,CASSYAGPNYGYTF
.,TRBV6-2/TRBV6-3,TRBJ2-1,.,TGTGCCAGCAGTTCCCCGGCCAGGGGTTACAATGAGCAGTTCTTC,CASSSPARGYNEQFF
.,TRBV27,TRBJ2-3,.,TGTGCCAGCAGTTTTGGGCAGGGGTACACAGATACGCAGTATTTT,CASSFGQGYTDTQYF
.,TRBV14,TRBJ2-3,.,TGTGCCAGCAGCCAAGAAATAGCAGATACGCAGTATTTT,CASSQEIADTQYF
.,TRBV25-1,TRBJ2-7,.,TGTGCCAGCAGTGGGCAGCCATTATACGAGCAGTACTTC,CASSGQPLYEQYF
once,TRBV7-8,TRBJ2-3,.,TGTGCCAGCAGCTCACCCCGGGACCCACTACGACCCGCGCAGTATTTT,CASSSPRDPLRPAQYF
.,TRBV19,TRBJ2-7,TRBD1,TGTGCCAGTAGGTGGAGACAGGGCTCCTACGAGCAGTACTTC,CASRWRQGSYEQYF
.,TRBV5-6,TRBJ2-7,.,TGTGCCAGCAGCGTCAGGGTCTCCTACGAGCAGTACTTC,CASSVRVSYEQYF
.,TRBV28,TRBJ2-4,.,TGTGCCAGCAGTTCCCCGGGGCGGGATAACCACATTCAGTACTTC,CASSSPGRDNHIQYF
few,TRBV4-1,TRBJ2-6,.,TGCGCCAGCAGCCAAGATCGGGCAGCTGGGGCCAACGTCCTGACTTTC,CASSQDRAAGANVLTF
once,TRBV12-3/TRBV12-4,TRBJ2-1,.,TGTGCCAGCCGTGGGGATTTCTCCTACAATGAGCAGTTCTTC,CASRGDFSYNEQFF
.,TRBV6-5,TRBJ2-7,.,TGTGCCAGCAGCCCCCAGGGGCTAGCGGTGAACGAGCAGTACTTC,CASSPQGLAVNEQYF
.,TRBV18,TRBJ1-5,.,TGTGCCAGCTCACCGGACAGAGGAAATCAGCCCCAGCATTTT,CASSPDRGNQPQHF
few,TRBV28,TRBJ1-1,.,TGTGCCAGTAGCCCTAGTACCTATAGGGACACTGAAGCTTTCTTT,CASSPSTYRDTEAFF
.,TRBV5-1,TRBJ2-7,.,TGCGCCAGCAGCTTCGGAGGGAGGACGGACGAGCAGTACTTC,CASSFGGRTDEQYF
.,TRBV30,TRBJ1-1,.,TGTGCCTGGCACCTGCTCCGGGGTACTGAAGCTTTCTTT,CAWHLLRGTEAFF